The 28 T cell receptor beta chains below come from one sample, sequenced in a study of blood T cells in healthy people across ages (dated by TCRdb to the mid-2010s). The library was prepared using 5' RACE. Sequencing was performed on an Illumina HiSeq 2500. A second PCR of about 7 to 12 cycles was run with a J-beta primer mix and a sample-barcoded 5' primer. Using fastp at Q25 and MiXCR, TCRdb reprocessed the public reads and kept productive beta chains. Under each unique CDR3 protein, matching rows form one entry showing the most common genes and DNA. In this sample the table shows some 370,000 distinct CDR3 sequences, more than 45% of which occur a single time. The top ten clonotypes cover 45% to 65% of the sample. Sequenced: blood. The receptors stem from a man aged 60-69 years in good health.

The J gene is TRBJ2-2, the V gene TRBV15; D is unresolved. V was clipped by 1 base and J by 6 bases, with 9 bases between them. The CDR3 length is 14 residues. Germline V gene sequence: CDR1 LNHNV, CDR2 YYDKDF (reference sequence). CDR3 protein: CATSRVVGSGELFF. The CDR3 DNA reads TGTGCCACCAGCAGAGTTGTGGGGTCCGGGGAGCTGTTTTTT.

This clonotype showed up just a few times. V is TRBV7-2 and J is TRBJ1-4; 9 bases agree with TRBD1. With V trimmed by 6 bases and J by 7 bases, 12 bases remained unmatched. This CDR3 has 16 residues. Per the germline V gene, CDR1 is SGHTA and CDR2 is FQGNSA. This CDR3 is CASSSRGGQGGEKLFF. The CDR3 DNA follows: TGTGCCAGCAGTTCCAGAGGGGGACAGGGAGGTGAAAAACTGTTTTTT.

The chain recombines TRBV29-1 with TRBJ2-5; 7 bases are a match to TRBD2. Germline V gene sequence: CDR1 SQVTM, CDR2 ANQGSEA. This CDR3 is built from 12 residues. The junction had 2 bases not matched to a gene; V was cut back by 7 bases and J by 0 bases. The CDR3 DNA follows: TGCAGCGCGGGGGGTTACCAAGAGACCCAGTACTTC. Protein: CSAGGYQETQYF.

In nucleotides, the CDR3 is TGTGCCAGCAGCCAAGAAAAGCGACAAGAGACCCAGTACTTC. It specifies CASSQEKRQETQYF. The chain has TRBV4-2 and TRBJ2-5; no clear D gene. CDR1 LGHNA and CDR2 YNFKEQ come from the germline V gene. CDR3 size: 14 residues. V was clipped by 0 bases and J by 2 bases, with 7 bases between them.

This clonotype has more than one count but fewer than ten. V is TRBV29-1 and J is TRBJ2-3; 8 nucleotides match TRBD1. This CDR3 is 15 amino acids long. J lost 3 bases, V lost 3 bases, and 8 bases had no gene match. Germline loops: CDR1 SQVTM, CDR2 ANQGSEA. CDR3 bases: TGCAGCGTTGAGACCGGGACAGGACCTACAGATACGCAGTATTTT. Encoded protein: CSVETGTGPTDTQYF.

The chain has TRBV5-5 and TRBJ2-3; D unclear. Trimming removed 0 bases at V and 2 bases at J, with 13 bases between. The CDR3 extends over 16 amino acids. Germline lookup yields CDR1 SGHKS and CDR2 YYEKEE (reference sequence). CDR3 nucleotide sequence: TGTGCCAGCAGCTTGGATAGAGTTCGGGCCACAGATACGCAGTATTTT. This encodes CASSLDRVRATDTQYF.

This chain uses TRBV7-2 with TRBJ2-7, with 8 bases lining up with TRBD2. The CDR3 covers 15 residues. After removal of 5 bases from V and 1 base from J, the junction contained 7 bases not matched to a gene. CDR1 SGHTA and CDR2 FQGNSA come from the germline V gene. CDR3 bases: TGTGCCAGCAGCCCCGACGCGGGGGGTTCCTACGAGCAGTACTTC. Translated, it gives CASSPDAGGSYEQYF.

The rearrangement links TRBV10-3 to TRBJ2-1, with 7 bases that match TRBD1. This CDR3 has 16 residues. CDR1 is ENHRY and CDR2 is SYGVKD in the germline V gene. Trimming cost V 2 bases and J 2 bases; bases outside gene matches: 6. The CDR3 reads CAISETSGTAYNEQFF. The CDR3 nucleotides read TGTGCCATCAGTGAGACATCCGGGACAGCCTACAATGAGCAGTTCTTC.

This clonotype has a handful of counts. The rearrangement uses TRBV10-3 and TRBJ2-1; TRBD1 agrees at 9 bases. Germline CDR1 ENHRY, CDR2 SYGVKD. This CDR3 is 14 amino acids long. V dropped 5 bases and J dropped 7; count of bases not matched to a gene: 6. The CDR3 sequence is CAISPGTGLNEQFF. DNA of the CDR3: TGTGCCATCAGTCCCGGGACAGGGTTAAATGAGCAGTTCTTC.

The chain joins TRBV7-2 to TRBJ1-6; TRBD1 aligns across 7 bases. The V gene end was trimmed by 5 bases and the J gene end by 7 bases; junction bases not matched to a gene: 8. The V gene's germline CDR1 is SGHTA and CDR2 FQGNSA. The CDR3 extends over 15 amino acids. The CDR3 coding sequence is TGTGCCAGCAGCCAGGGGGGGACGTCCAATTCACCCCTCCACTTT. Its protein product is CASSQGGTSNSPLHF.

The chain carries TRBV29-1 and TRBJ2-4; maybe TRBD2 (5 bases). Germline-derived CDR1 and CDR2 are SQVTM and ANQGSEA. The CDR3 covers 14 residues. The V end lost 6 bases, the J end lost 0 bases, and 12 bases lay between the germline ends. This CDR3 is CSVGHGEAKNIQYF. CDR3 coding DNA: TGCAGCGTGGGTCACGGGGAAGCCAAAAACATTCAGTACTTC.

The J gene is TRBJ1-1, the V gene TRBV29-1; 7 bases match TRBD1. The V gene's germline CDR1 is SQVTM and CDR2 ANQGSEA. This CDR3 spans 13 amino acids. V lost 7 bases, J lost 5 bases, and 10 bases stayed unmatched. CDR3 protein: CSASTGRRTEAFF. The CDR3 nucleotides are TGCAGCGCCTCGACAGGGCGAAGGACTGAAGCTTTCTTT.

A note on this clonotype: This clone may be a read error of a much larger clone one base away. The gene calls are TRBV7-7 and TRBJ2-5, with D possibly being TRBD1 (5 bases). This CDR3 comprises 15 residues. Per the germline V gene, CDR1 is SSHAT and CDR2 is FNYEAQ (reference sequence). In DNA form, the CDR3 reads TGTGCTAACAGCTTAGAGCCAGGGTGGGGAGAGACCCAGTACTTC. This gives the protein CANSLEPGWGETQYF.

CDR3 DNA sequence: TGCAGTGCTATGACAGTAGATAATTCACCCCTCCACTTT. Its protein product is CSAMTVDNSPLHF. V gene TRBV20-1 combines with J gene TRBJ1-6; TRBD1 might be the D (5 bases). V was shortened by 4 bases and J by 5 bases, with 9 bases between the two germline ends. Germline assignment: CDR1 DFQATT and CDR2 SNEGSKA (reference sequence). The length of the CDR3 is 13 residues.

The rearrangement uses TRBV12-3 or TRBV12-4 and TRBJ2-3, with D unresolved. Deletions cut 0 bases from V and 2 bases from J, with 6 bases between. This CDR3 has 14 residues. CDR3: CASSLAQVTDTQYF. The DNA for the CDR3 is TGTGCCAGCAGTTTAGCGCAGGTCACAGATACGCAGTATTTT.

The rearrangement links TRBV20-1 to TRBJ2-1, with TRBD1 identical over 11 bases. The J segment lost 9 bases and the V segment lost 1 base, leaving 8 bases of the junction unmatched. The germline V gene encodes CDR1 DFQATT and CDR2 SNEGSKA (reference sequence). The CDR3 spans 15 residues. CDR3 region: CSARGQGTGGSEQFF. The CDR3 DNA follows: TGCAGTGCTAGAGGTCAAGGGACAGGGGGTAGTGAGCAGTTCTTC.

In this sample, this clonotype turned up a few times. This chain links TRBV6-2 or TRBV6-3 with TRBJ2-1; TRBD1 matches 10 bases. The CDR3 spans 14 residues. Germline V CDR1 and CDR2: MNHEY, SVGEGT. Unmatched junction bases numbered 6, after V lost 7 bases and J lost 6 bases. Here the CDR3 DNA reads TGTGCCAGCATCAGAGACAGGGGGCCCAATGAGCAGTTCTTC. Encoded protein: CASIRDRGPNEQFF.

This clonotype has more than one count but fewer than ten. The chain employs TRBV7-2 and TRBJ2-7; either TRBD1 or TRBD2 may supply D (5 bases each). The V end lost 4 bases, the J end lost 4 bases, and 17 bases lay between the germline ends. Germline values: CDR1 SGHTA, CDR2 FQGNSA. The CDR3 has 15 amino acids. In DNA, the CDR3 is TGTGCCAGCAGCTGGACCGGGACCTACCCTTACGAGCAGTACTTC. Amino acid sequence: CASSWTGTYPYEQYF.

This clonotype was counted between two and nine times. V gene TRBV19 combines with J gene TRBJ2-4, with 9 positions matching TRBD2. Germline V gene lookup returns CDR1 LNHDA and CDR2 SQIVND (reference sequence). The CDR3 covers 15 residues. The junction had 4 bases not matched to a gene; V was cut back by 1 base and J by 6 bases. The CDR3 sequence: CASSIGGRAVNIQYF. CDR3 sequence (DNA): TGTGCCAGTAGTATAGGCGGGAGGGCCGTAAACATTCAGTACTTC.

The J gene is TRBJ2-1, the V gene TRBV9; D perhaps matches TRBD2 (6 bases). The CDR3 spans 15 residues. In germline, CDR1 is SGDLS, CDR2 YYNGEE. The ends were cut back, 4 bases at V and 1 base at J, with 12 bases in the middle. DNA of the CDR3: TGTGCCAGCAGCCCGGGAGCTAGGTCCTACAATGAGCAGTTCTTC. This sequence encodes CASSPGARSYNEQFF.

The sample holds a few counts of this clonotype. The genes are TRBV7-2 and TRBJ2-1, with a weak D call TRBD1 (5 bases). In germline, CDR1 is SGHTA, CDR2 FQGNSA. This CDR3 contains 14 residues. Deletions cut 3 bases from V and 6 bases from J, with 12 bases between. The CDR3 sequence: CASSFLNQGNEQFF. The CDR3 DNA reads TGTGCCAGCAGCTTTTTAAATCAGGGCAATGAGCAGTTCTTC.

This chain links TRBV12-3 or TRBV12-4 with TRBJ2-1, with 12 nucleotides matching TRBD2. CDR3 length: 17 amino acids. The V and J ends lost 2 bases and 7 bases, in that order; junction bases with no gene match: 9. CDR3 nucleotide sequence: TGTGCCAGCAGTTTAAACCGACTAGCGGGAGTGGGGAATGAGCAGTTCTTC. Protein product: CASSLNRLAGVGNEQFF.

The chain couples TRBV7-2 to TRBJ2-3, with D uncertain. The germline V gene has CDR1 SGHTA and CDR2 FQGNSA. The CDR3 sequence is 16 residues long. V gave up 5 bases and J gave up 3 bases, with 18 bases separating them. CDR3 bases: TGTGCCAGCAGCGGGCCCGGGCGCCCGAAGACAGATACGCAGTATTTT. Its protein product is CASSGPGRPKTDTQYF.

The chain links TRBV5-1 to TRBJ2-3, with 7 bases identical to TRBD2. V dropped 4 bases and J dropped 1; count of bases not matched to a gene: 9. Germline assignment: CDR1 SGHRS and CDR2 YFSETQ. The CDR3 is made up of 16 amino acids. This chain's CDR3 is CASSPGRAGGTDTQYF. For the CDR3, the DNA is TGCGCCAGCAGCCCAGGCCGGGCGGGGGGCACAGATACGCAGTATTTT.

This clonotype has just a few counts. The chain carries TRBV3-1 and TRBJ2-7, with TRBD1 matching 8 bases. Per the germline V gene, CDR1 is LGHDT and CDR2 is YNNKEL (reference sequence). There are 14 residues in the CDR3. Losses at the gene ends were 4 bases for V and 5 bases for J; bases not matched to a gene: 7. The chain's CDR3 is CASSRGGQGHEQYF. Written as DNA, the CDR3 is TGTGCCAGCAGCCGCGGCGGACAGGGCCACGAGCAGTACTTC.

Only a few counts were recorded for this clonotype. This chain joins TRBV24-1 and TRBJ2-3; no firm D call. The CDR3 extends over 16 amino acids. CDR1 and CDR2 from the germline V gene are KGHDR and SFDVKD. Trimming left V 7 bases short and J 0 bases short, with 16 bases between. CDR3 amino acids: CATSDPRTKSTDTQYF. The CDR3 DNA sequence: TGTGCCACCAGCGACCCTCGCACCAAAAGCACAGATACGCAGTATTTT.

This clonotype was observed a handful of times. The chain has TRBV30 and TRBJ2-5; 8 bases map to TRBD1. The junction had 7 bases not matched to a gene; V was cut back by 2 bases and J by 2 bases. CDR1 and CDR2 (germline): GTSNPN, SVGIG (reference sequence). The CDR3 has 15 amino acids. Here the CDR3 reads CAWSFRDRLQETQYF. The CDR3 region has the DNA TGTGCCTGGAGTTTTCGGGACAGGCTTCAAGAGACCCAGTACTTC. Filled out from reference TRBV30 and TRBJ2-5, the complete variable domain reads SQTIHQWPATLVQPVGSPLSLECTVEGTSNPNLYWYRQAAGRGLQLLFYSVGIGQISSEVPQNLSASRPQDRQFILSSKKLLLSDSGFYLCAWSFRDRLQETQYFGPGTRLLVL.

This clonotype was detected only a few times. The chain couples TRBV9 to TRBJ2-5, with D maybe TRBD1 (8 bases). CDR3 length: 15 amino acids. Trimming removed 3 bases at V and 4 bases at J, with 16 bases between. In germline, CDR1 is SGDLS, CDR2 YYNGEE. As DNA, the CDR3 is TGTGCCAGCAGCGGCGGGGGCAGGGGGCTAGAGACCCAGTACTTC. This encodes CASSGGGRGLETQYF.